A selection of T cell receptor beta chains follows, all from one sample in a study of cytomegalovirus exposure and HLA in healthy donors. Assay: immunoSEQ multiplex PCR; the TCRdb copy retains only in-frame clones and omits some. Among roughly 180,000 clones listed, 77% were seen once. Source material: PBMCs. The receptors stem from a woman aged 25 to 45 in good health and CMV-seropositive. Each CDR3 is given with its conserved first and last residue. A D gene is named only where the DNA matches it firmly. A row's size may be missing; if present it is once, few, many or a size class.

j_gene	d_gene	abundance	v_gene	CDR3aa	CDR3nt
TRBJ2-3	TRBD1	-	TRBV28	CASRQGAQTQYF	TGTGCCAGCCGCCAGGGGGCACAAACGCAGTATTTT
TRBJ2-7	TRBD1	-	TRBV6-1	CASKLDGQGAYEQYF	TGTGCCAGCAAATTGGACGGCCAGGGGGCCTACGAGCAGTACTTC
TRBJ2-1	TRBD2	-	TRBV4-2	CASSPSGSDEQFF	TGTGCCAGCAGCCCTAGCGGGAGCGATGAGCAGTTCTTC
TRBJ2-7	-	-	TRBV27	CASSFRSSYEQYF	TGTGCCAGCAGTTTTCGGTCCTCCTACGAGCAGTACTTC
TRBJ1-1	-	-	TRBV11-2	CASSSQGFGEAFF	TGTGCCAGCAGCTCACAGGGATTCGGTGAAGCTTTCTTT
TRBJ2-2	TRBD2	-	TRBV18	CASSRLAENTGELFF	TGTGCCAGCTCCAGACTAGCGGAGAACACCGGGGAGCTGTTTTTT
TRBJ1-1	-	-	TRBV7-9	CASSPGAAEAFF	TGTGCCAGCAGCCCTGGGGCCGCTGAAGCTTTCTTT
TRBJ1-1	TRBD1	-	TRBV28	CASSFNRDRVAFF	TGTGCCAGCAGTTTTAACAGGGACAGGGTGGCTTTCTTT
TRBJ2-1	-	-	TRBV7-9	CASSLANRLGAEQFF	TGTGCCAGCAGCTTAGCCAACCGCCTAGGGGCTGAGCAGTTCTTC
TRBJ2-7	-	-	TRBV6-6	CASSYSQADSEQYF	TGTGCCAGCAGTTATTCACAGGCCGACTCCGAGCAGTACTTC
TRBJ1-2	-	few	TRBV27	CASSPQLNYGYTF	TGTGCCAGCAGCCCACAGCTGAACTATGGCTACACCTTC